This record concerns one T cell receptor (beta chain) sequence. Alongside a J-beta primer mix, a sample-barcoded 5' primer served in a second PCR lasting about 6 to 11 cycles. TCRdb re-derived calls from the 5' RACE reads in MiXCR, one entry per CDR3 protein. Of just under 750,000 distinct CDR3 sequences listed, 20% to 25% are singletons. This record belongs to a study of blood T cells in healthy people across ages. The sample providers were healthy Caucasian people from Russia, aged roughly 6 to 95. RNA extraction gave at least 5 micrograms of total RNA per sample. The CDR3 extends over 13 amino acids. In germline, CDR1 is SNHLY, CDR2 FYNNEI. With 7 bases removed from V and 5 bases from J, the gap between germline ends came to 14 bases.

The material sequenced was blood. This receptor was obtained from a man between 65 and 85 years old in good health. V gene TRBV2 combines with J gene TRBJ1-2, with D maybe TRBD1 (6 bases). CDR3: CASTSTGPYGYTF. The CDR3 nucleotides read TGTGCCAGCACTTCGACAGGCCCATATGGCTACACCTTC.